Each of the 14 T cell receptor beta chains below was sequenced from the same sample in a study of T-cell memory formation after mild COVID-19. TCRdb reanalysed the 5' RACE reads using MiXCR and keeps one entry per CDR3 protein. Counted here are over 150,000 distinct CDR3 sequences, about 21% occurring once; the ten biggest clones make up approximately 22%. Sequencing input: PBMCs or a T cell subset sorted from them (not recorded which). These receptor sequences come from an adult woman who had mild COVID-19 (a few samples of this study predate the infection). Cell type and time point are not known.

CDR3 DNA sequence: TGTGCCAGCAGCTTGGTCTCCGGGACAGGGTGGAATGGCTACACCTTC. The encoded protein is CASSLVSGTGWNGYTF. The rearrangement links TRBV7-6 to TRBJ1-2; TRBD1 matches 9 bases. The V and J ends lost 3 bases and 6 bases, in that order; junction bases with no gene match: 11. Germline lookup yields CDR1 SGHVS and CDR2 FNYEAQ. The CDR3 totals 16 residues.

This clonotype was counted only a few times. The rearrangement joins TRBV5-6 to TRBJ2-7; D is tentatively TRBD1 or TRBD2 (5 bases each). Trimming removed 4 bases from V and 2 bases from J, with 16 bases in between. CDR1 SGHDT and CDR2 YYEEEE come from the germline V gene. The CDR3 is made up of 15 amino acids. The DNA of the CDR3 is TGTGCCAGCAGCAAAGGATCCCGGGGCCCCTACGAGCAGTACTTC. Translating it yields CASSKGSRGPYEQYF.

This rearrangement joins TRBV24-1 to TRBJ2-1; D may correspond to TRBD1 or TRBD2 (5 bases each). V dropped 8 bases and J dropped 8 bases, with 9 bases sitting between them. The CDR3 is 11 residues long. Germline CDR1 KGHDR, CDR2 SFDVKD. The CDR3 loop reads CATTLGDEQFF. For the CDR3, the DNA is TGTGCCACCACCCTGGGGGATGAGCAGTTCTTC.

The J gene is TRBJ2-7, the V gene TRBV10-3, with 10 positions matching TRBD1. The length of the CDR3 is 15 residues. V gave up 3 bases and J gave up 4 bases; unmatched junction bases: 6. Germline CDR1 is ENHRY and CDR2 is SYGVKD. The CDR3 nucleotides read TGTGCCATCAGTGACCGGGACAGGGGTGGGTACGAGCAGTACTTC. Protein: CAISDRDRGGYEQYF.

The chain employs TRBV7-9 and TRBJ1-2; 7 bases are a match to TRBD1. Trimming cost V 5 bases and J 0 bases; bases outside gene matches: 12. Germline V CDR1 and CDR2: SEHNR, FQNEAQ (reference sequence). The CDR3 has 17 amino acids. CDR3 residues: CASSPQTGWLANYGYTF. DNA of the CDR3: TGTGCCAGCAGCCCCCAGACAGGGTGGTTGGCTAACTATGGCTACACCTTC. The variable domain in full, completed from reference TRBV7-9 and TRBJ1-2, reads DTGVSQNPRHKITKRGQNVTFRCDPISEHNRLYWYRQTLGQGPEFLTYFQNEAQLEKSRLLSDRFSAERPKGSFSTLEIQRTEQGDSAMYLCASSPQTGWLANYGYTFGSGTRLTVV.

The chain is built from TRBV5-6 and TRBJ2-1; D is uncertain. Between the trimmed V and J ends, which lost 0 bases and 10 bases, there was a span of 14 bases. CDR1 is SGHDT and CDR2 is YYEEEE in the germline V gene. The CDR3 consists of 14 residues. The CDR3 nucleotides read TGTGCCAGCAGCTTGGGTGGTGCCCCGTCGGAGCAGTTCTTC. It is translated as CASSLGGAPSEQFF.

This clonotype has more than one count but fewer than ten. V and J are TRBV5-6 and TRBJ2-3, with 7 bases aligning to TRBD1. V lost 5 bases to trimming and J lost 1 base; unmatched junction nucleotides: 4. Germline CDR1 and CDR2: SGHDT and YYEEEE. This CDR3 contains 14 residues. DNA of the CDR3: TGTGCCAGCAGGAACAGGGGCCGCACAGATACGCAGTATTTT. Residues: CASRNRGRTDTQYF.

The sample holds a few counts of this clonotype. This chain's CDR3 is CASSALWGASNYGYTF. CDR3 in DNA: TGTGCCAGCAGCGCACTCTGGGGGGCCTCTAACTATGGCTACACCTTC. V is TRBV6-6 and J is TRBJ1-2, with D possibly matching TRBD1 (6 bases). CDR1 MNHNY and CDR2 SVGAGI come from the germline V gene (reference sequence). V was cut by 6 bases and J by 0 bases, with 17 bases left in between. This CDR3 comprises 16 residues.

In its sample, this clonotype was seen a few times. The CDR3, as DNA: TGCAGCGTTGAAGGGACAGGGTATGAAGAGACCCAGTACTTC. Translation: CSVEGTGYEETQYF. The chain couples TRBV29-1 to TRBJ2-5, with TRBD1 identical over 8 bases. The CDR3 covers 14 residues. J lost 3 bases, V lost 1 base, and 4 bases had no gene match. Germline assignment: CDR1 SQVTM and CDR2 ANQGSEA.

The V and J genes are TRBV5-1 and TRBJ2-2, with 9 nucleotides matching TRBD1. The CDR3 totals 16 residues. V shed 3 bases and J 3 bases; nucleotides not matched to a gene: 6. Per germline, CDR1 SGHRS and CDR2 YFSETQ. DNA of the CDR3: TGCGCCAGCAGCTCCAGACAGGGGGATTACACCGGGGAGCTGTTTTTT. This sequence encodes CASSSRQGDYTGELFF. The whole variable domain, filled in from reference TRBV5-1 and TRBJ2-2, reads KAGVTQTPRYLIKTRGQQVTLSCSPISGHRSVSWYQQTPGQGLQFLFEYFSETQRNKGNFPGRFSGRQFSNSRSEMNVSTLELGDSALYLCASSSRQGDYTGELFFGEGSRLTVL.

This sequence joins TRBV12-5 and TRBJ1-1, with 7 nucleotides matching TRBD1. The CDR3 runs to 14 residues. Trimming took 4 bases from V and 0 from J; bases not matched to a gene: 2. The germline V gene has CDR1 LGHNT and CDR2 FRNRAP. CDR3 sequence: CASGWGQLNTEAFF. The DNA for the CDR3 is TGTGCTAGTGGTTGGGGACAGTTGAACACTGAAGCTTTCTTT. The complete variable domain, with remaining parts taken from reference TRBV12-5 and TRBJ1-1, reads DARVTQTPRHKVTEMGQEVTMRCQPILGHNTVFWYRQTMMQGLELLAYFRNRAPLDDSGMPKDRFSAEMPDATLATLKIQPSEPRDSAVYFCASGWGQLNTEAFFGQGTRLTVV.

This clonotype was picked up a small number of times. This chain uses TRBV6-5 with TRBJ2-1, with D perhaps TRBD1 (5 bases). The germline gives CDR1 MNHEY, CDR2 SVGAGI. The CDR3 contains 15 residues. V was clipped by 0 bases and J by 7 bases, with 13 bases between them. CDR3 nucleotide sequence: TGTGCCAGCAGTTACTCGATTGGTGGGGCGAATGAGCAGTTCTTC. It encodes CASSYSIGGANEQFF.

There are a few counts of this clonotype. The chain has TRBV6-5 and TRBJ1-1, with TRBD1 as a possible D gene (6 bases). CDR3 length equals 14 residues. The ends were cut back, 0 bases at V and 8 bases at J, with 13 bases in the middle. Germline V gives CDR1 MNHEY, CDR2 SVGAGI. The CDR3 bases are TGTGCCAGCAGTTACTCGGGGGGGGCAGGAGAAGCTTTCTTT. Translation gives CASSYSGGAGEAFF.

This clonotype was found a few times. CDR3 in amino acids: CAWDGDTEAFF. The DNA for the CDR3 is TGTGCCTGGGATGGGGACACTGAAGCTTTCTTT. This chain joins TRBV30 and TRBJ1-1; D is undetermined. Germline lookup yields CDR1 GTSNPN and CDR2 SVGIG (reference sequence). CDR3 length: 11 amino acids. V lost 5 bases and J 3 bases, leaving 7 bases between the germline ends.